This TCR beta chain is drawn from a study of blood T cell repertoires in COVID-19. Looking at the study overall: Researchers got acute and convalescent COVID-19 samples from the United States, Italy and Spain. T cells, B-cell-depleted T cells, or PBMCs provided the cDNA or gDNA that served as material.

Per the authors' pipeline: Quantification of nucleated cells was approximated via reference gene primer amplification. Profiled with immunoSEQ multiplex PCR; TCRdb holds only in-frame clones, not every one. That table supplies the V and J calls and clone size; D and trimming were determined from the DNA. This table has about 160,000 clones, around four fifths appearing once. Trimming pared 0 bases from V and 6 bases from J, leaving 11 bases between. Germline V gives CDR1 SGHAT, CDR2 FQNNGV. The CDR3 is 14 residues long. Sequencing was done on a sample of peripheral blood. The V call is TRBV11-2, the J call TRBJ1-1, with a weak D call TRBD1 (6 bases). This clonotype was sampled from an elderly woman with active or convalescent COVID-19. The CDR3 bases are TGTGCCAGCAGCTTAGATTCAGGACAGTCTGAAGCTTTCTTT. Amino acids: CASSLDSGQSEAFF.